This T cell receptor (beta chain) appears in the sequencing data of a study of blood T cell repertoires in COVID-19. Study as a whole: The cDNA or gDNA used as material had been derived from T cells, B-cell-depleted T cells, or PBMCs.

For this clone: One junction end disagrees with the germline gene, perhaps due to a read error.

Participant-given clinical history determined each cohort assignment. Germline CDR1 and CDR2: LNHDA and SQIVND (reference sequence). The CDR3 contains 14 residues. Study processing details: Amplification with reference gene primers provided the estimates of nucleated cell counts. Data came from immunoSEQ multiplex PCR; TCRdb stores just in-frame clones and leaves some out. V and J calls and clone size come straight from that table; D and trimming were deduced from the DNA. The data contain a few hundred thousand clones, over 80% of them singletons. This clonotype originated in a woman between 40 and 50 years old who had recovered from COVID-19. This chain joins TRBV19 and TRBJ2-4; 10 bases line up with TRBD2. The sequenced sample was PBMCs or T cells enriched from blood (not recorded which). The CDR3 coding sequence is TGTGCCAGTAGTCCAAACTTCGCCGGGGGACTAGCGCTTTTC. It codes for CASSPNFAGGLALF.